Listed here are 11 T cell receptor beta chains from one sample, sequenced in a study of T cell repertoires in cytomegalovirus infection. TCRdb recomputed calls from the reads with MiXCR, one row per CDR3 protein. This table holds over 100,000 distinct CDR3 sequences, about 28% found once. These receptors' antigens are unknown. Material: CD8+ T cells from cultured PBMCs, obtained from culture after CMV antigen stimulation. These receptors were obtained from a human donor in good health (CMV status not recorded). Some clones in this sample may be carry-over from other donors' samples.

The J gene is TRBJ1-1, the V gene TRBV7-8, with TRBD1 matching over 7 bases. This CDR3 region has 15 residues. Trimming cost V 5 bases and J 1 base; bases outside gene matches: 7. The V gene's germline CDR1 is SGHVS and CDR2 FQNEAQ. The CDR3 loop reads CASSPSRQGNTEAFF. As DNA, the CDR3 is TGTGCCAGCAGCCCCTCCCGACAGGGGAACACTGAAGCTTTCTTT.

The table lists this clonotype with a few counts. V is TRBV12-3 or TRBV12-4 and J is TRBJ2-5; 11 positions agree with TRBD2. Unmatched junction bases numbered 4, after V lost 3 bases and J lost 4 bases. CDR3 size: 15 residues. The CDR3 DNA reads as TGTGCCAGCAGTTTTGTAGCGGGGGGGCCAGAGACCCAGTACTTC. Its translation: CASSFVAGGPETQYF.

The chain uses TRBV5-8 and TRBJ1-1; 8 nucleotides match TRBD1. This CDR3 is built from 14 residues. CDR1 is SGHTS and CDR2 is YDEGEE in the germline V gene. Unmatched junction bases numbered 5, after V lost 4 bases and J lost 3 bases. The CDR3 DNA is TGTGCCAGCAGCCGGGACAGGAGATACACTGAAGCTTTCTTT. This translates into CASSRDRRYTEAFF.

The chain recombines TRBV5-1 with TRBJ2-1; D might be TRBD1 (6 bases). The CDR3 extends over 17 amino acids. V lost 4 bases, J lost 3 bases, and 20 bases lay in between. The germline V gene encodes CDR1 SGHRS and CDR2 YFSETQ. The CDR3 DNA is TGCGCCAGCAGCCGTGGACAGCCGCCTAACCTCTACAATGAGCAGTTCTTC. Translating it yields CASSRGQPPNLYNEQFF. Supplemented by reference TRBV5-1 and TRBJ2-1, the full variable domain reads KAGVTQTPRYLIKTRGQQVTLSCSPISGHRSVSWYQQTPGQGLQFLFEYFSETQRNKGNFPGRFSGRQFSNSRSEMNVSTLELGDSALYLCASSRGQPPNLYNEQFFGPGTRLTVL.

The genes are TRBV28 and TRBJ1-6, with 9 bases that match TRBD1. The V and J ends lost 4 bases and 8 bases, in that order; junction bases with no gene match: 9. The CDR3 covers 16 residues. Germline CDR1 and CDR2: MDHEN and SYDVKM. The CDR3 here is CASSSLGDRVYSPLHF. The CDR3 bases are TGTGCCAGCAGTTCGCTTGGGGACAGGGTCTATTCACCCCTCCACTTT.

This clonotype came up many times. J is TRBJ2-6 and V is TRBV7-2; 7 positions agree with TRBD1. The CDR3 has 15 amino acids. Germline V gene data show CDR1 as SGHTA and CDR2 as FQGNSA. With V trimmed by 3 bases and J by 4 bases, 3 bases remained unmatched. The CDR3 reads CASSLTGSGANVLTF. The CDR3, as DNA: TGTGCCAGCAGCTTGACAGGGTCAGGGGCCAACGTCCTGACTTTC.

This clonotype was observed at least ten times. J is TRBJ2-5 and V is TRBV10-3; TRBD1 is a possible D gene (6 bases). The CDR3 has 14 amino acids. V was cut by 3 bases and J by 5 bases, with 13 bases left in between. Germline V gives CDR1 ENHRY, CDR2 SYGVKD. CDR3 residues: CAISEAGVSETQYF. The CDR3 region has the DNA TGTGCCATCAGTGAAGCAGGGGTCTCCGAGACCCAGTACTTC.

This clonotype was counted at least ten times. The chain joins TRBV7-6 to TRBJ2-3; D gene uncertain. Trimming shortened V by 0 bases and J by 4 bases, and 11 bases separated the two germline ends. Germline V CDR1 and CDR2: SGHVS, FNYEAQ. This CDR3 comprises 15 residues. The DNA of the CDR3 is TGTGCCAGCAGCTTAGCTGAACTTCGGGCAGATACGCAGTATTTT. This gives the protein CASSLAELRADTQYF. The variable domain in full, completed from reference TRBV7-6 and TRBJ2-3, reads GAGVSQSPRYKVTKRGQDVALRCDPISGHVSLYWYRQALGQGPEFLTYFNYEAQQDKSGLPNDRFSAERPEGSISTLTIQRTEQRDSAMYRCASSLAELRADTQYFGPGTRLTVL.

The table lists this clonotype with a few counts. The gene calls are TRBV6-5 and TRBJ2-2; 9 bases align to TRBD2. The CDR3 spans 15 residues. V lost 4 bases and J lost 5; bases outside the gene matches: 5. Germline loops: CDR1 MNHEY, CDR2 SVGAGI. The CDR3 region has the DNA TGTGCCAGCAGTTCCCTGGCGGGGGGGACCGGGGAGCTGTTTTTT. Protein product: CASSSLAGGTGELFF.

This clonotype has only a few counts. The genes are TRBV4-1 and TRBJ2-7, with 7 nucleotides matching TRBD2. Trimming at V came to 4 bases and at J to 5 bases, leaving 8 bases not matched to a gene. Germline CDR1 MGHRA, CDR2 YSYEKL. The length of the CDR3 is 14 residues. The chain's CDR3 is CASSPPGEGNEQYF. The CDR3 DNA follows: TGCGCCAGCAGCCCGCCGGGGGAGGGAAACGAGCAGTACTTC.

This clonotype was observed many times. CDR3 nucleotides: TGTGCCAGCAGCTTACAACGAAACATGAACACTGAAGCTTTCTTT. Protein product: CASSLQRNMNTEAFF. This chain links TRBV7-8 with TRBJ1-1; no reliable D call. Germline V gives CDR1 SGHVS, CDR2 FQNEAQ. The CDR3 runs 15 residues. The ends were cut back, 2 bases at V and 0 bases at J, with 10 bases in the middle.